The 31 T cell receptor beta chains in this list originate from one sample, sequenced in a study of cytomegalovirus exposure and HLA in healthy donors. PCR amplification relied on 60 Vbeta primers (plus 13 Jbeta primers). Only in-frame clones appear in the TCRdb table, and some are missing; sequencing was by immunoSEQ multiplex PCR. This sample has some 200,000 clones; around 80% occur once, and the top ten carry 1.5% to 2%. Sequencing was carried out using PBMCs. The receptors here all came from a man in his forties or fifties in good health and CMV-seronegative.

This sequence joins TRBV5-6 and TRBJ2-3; D is undetermined. Germline CDR1 reads SGHDT; CDR2 reads YYEEEE. This CDR3 contains 12 residues. Trimming removed 2 bases at V and 6 bases at J, with 7 bases between. The CDR3 DNA sequence: TGTGCCAGCAGCTTTCAAATCGATACGCAGTATTTT. Protein sequence: CASSFQIDTQYF.

This clone was seen a handful of times. The chain uses TRBV7-9 and TRBJ2-6; D gene unclear. Germline CDR1 reads SEHNR; CDR2 reads FQNEAQ (reference sequence). The V and J ends lost 3 bases and 4 bases respectively, with 7 bases between them. This CDR3 comprises 14 residues. CDR3 residues: CASSFLTGANVLTF. In nucleotides, the CDR3 is TGTGCCAGCAGCTTCCTCACAGGGGCCAACGTCCTGACTTTC.

This chain uses TRBV27 with TRBJ2-7, with D unresolved. CDR1 MNHEY and CDR2 SMNVEV come from the germline V gene (reference sequence). The ends were cut back, 5 bases at V and 3 bases at J, with 17 bases in the middle. CDR3 length: 15 amino acids. The CDR3 DNA is TGTGCCAGCAGTCGGTCTCAACAGCAGAACTACGAGCAGTACTTC. It encodes CASSRSQQQNYEQYF.

The J gene is TRBJ1-1, the V gene TRBV9; 7 bases line up with TRBD1. Germline V gives CDR1 SGDLS, CDR2 YYNGEE. J lost 3 bases, V lost 3 bases, and 2 bases had no gene match. The CDR3 totals 13 residues. In nucleotides, the CDR3 is TGTGCCAGCAGCGCTGGACAGGACACTGAAGCTTTCTTT. Translated, it gives CASSAGQDTEAFF.

This chain joins TRBV12-5 and TRBJ1-5; 7 bases fit TRBD1. V lost 0 bases and J lost 3; bases outside the gene matches: 20. The CDR3 totals 21 residues. The germline gives CDR1 LGHNT, CDR2 FRNRAP. Written as DNA, the CDR3 is TGTGCTAGTGGTTTGGTACTGAGGGGGCTGCGTGATCGGGGAGACAATCAGCCCCAGCATTTT. Translated, it gives CASGLVLRGLRDRGDNQPQHF.

A single count supports this clone. The V gene is TRBV19, the J gene TRBJ2-4, with TRBD2 matching 10 bases. Unmatched junction bases numbered 6, after V lost 4 bases and J lost 3 bases. Germline V gene data show CDR1 as LNHDA and CDR2 as SQIVND (reference sequence). The CDR3 length is 16 residues. In DNA form, the CDR3 reads TGTGCCAGTAGTACTAGCGGGAGTGGGGGCAAAAACATTCAGTACTTC. Translating gives CASSTSGSGGKNIQYF.

The chain recombines TRBV15 with TRBJ1-3; tentatively, D is TRBD1 (5 bases). The CDR3 spans 16 residues. The germline V gene has CDR1 LNHNV and CDR2 YYDKDF (reference sequence). Trimming removed 3 bases from V and 0 bases from J, with 12 bases in between. The CDR3 loop is CATSSFQGFSGNTIYF. In DNA form, the CDR3 reads TGTGCCACCAGCAGTTTTCAGGGCTTCTCTGGAAACACCATATATTTT. The full variable domain, rest sourced from reference TRBV15 and TRBJ1-3, is DAMVIQNPRYQVTQFGKPVTLSCSQTLNHNVMYWYQQKSSQAPKLLFHYYDKDFNNEADTPDNFQSRRPNTSFCFLDIRSPGLGDTAMYLCATSSFQGFSGNTIYFGEGSWLTVV.

CDR3 amino acids: CASSQSVVNQPQHF. The DNA of the CDR3 is TGTGCCAGCAGCCAAAGTGTAGTTAATCAGCCCCAGCATTTT. This sequence joins TRBV7-9 and TRBJ1-5, with D unresolved. CDR1 is SEHNR and CDR2 is FQNEAQ in the germline V gene (reference sequence). The CDR3 contains 14 residues. V was cut by 5 bases and J by 4 bases, with 12 bases left in between.

With regard to this clone: Because the CDR3 is missing its conserved closing phenylalanine or tryptophan, this is likely a read error. The limits of the CDR3 on the DNA are not certain, so only TCRdb's listed CDR3 is given. The rearrangement links TRBV6-5 to TRBJ2-7; whether TRBD2, the table's D call, matches the DNA was not checked. Germline V gene data show CDR1 as MNHEY and CDR2 as SVGAGI. The CDR3 is 13 residues long, counting both termini. The CDR3 reads CASRTGTSGNPAL.

This chain links TRBV12-2 with TRBJ2-7; TRBD2, as called in the table, went unchecked against the DNA. TRBV12-2 is a known pseudogene. CDR3 length: 15 amino acids. The CDR3: CASPKFSGRKPEQYF. The CDR3 DNA is TGTGCAAGTCCAAAATTTAGCGGGAGAAAACCCGAGCAGTACTTC.

The J gene is TRBJ1-2, the V gene TRBV6-1; TRBD1 aligns across 10 bases. The CDR3 runs 15 residues. V lost 3 bases to trimming and J lost 6 bases; unmatched junction nucleotides: 7. Per the germline V gene, CDR1 is MNHNS and CDR2 is SASEGT. CDR3 nucleotides: TGTGCCAGCAGTGACCGGGACAGGGGCCGGGATGGCTACACCTTC. Its translation: CASSDRDRGRDGYTF.

The chain is built from TRBV19 and TRBJ2-5, with D possibly matching TRBD1 (5 bases). V lost 6 bases to trimming and J lost 5 bases, with 19 bases between them. The CDR3 extends over 15 amino acids. Germline lookup yields CDR1 LNHDA and CDR2 SQIVND (reference sequence). CDR3 region: CASRPTGIRMETQYF. In DNA, the CDR3 is TGTGCCAGTAGACCAACAGGAATCCGGATGGAGACCCAGTACTTC.

The rearrangement joins TRBV27 to TRBJ2-2; D possibly corresponds to TRBD1 (6 bases). Germline V gene lookup returns CDR1 MNHEY and CDR2 SMNVEV (reference sequence). The length of the CDR3 is 15 residues. The germline V and J ends were trimmed by 5 bases and 0 bases, with 10 bases remaining between them. The CDR3 DNA reads as TGTGCCAGCAGTATCCGGACAGCGAACACCGGGGAGCTGTTTTTT. Translation gives CASSIRTANTGELFF.

J is TRBJ1-3 and V is TRBV4-1; D is perhaps TRBD2 (5 bases). The DNA end is a closer match to TRBJ2-2, so the J assignment may be wrong. CDR1 is MGHRA and CDR2 is YSYEKL in the germline V gene. This CDR3 contains 17 residues. DNA for the CDR3: TGCGCCAGCAGCCAAGATTATAGTTCGGGAAACACCGGGGAGCTGTTTTTT. It yields the protein CASSQDYSSGNTGELFF.

This clone has only a few counts. The chain couples TRBV18 to TRBJ2-3; 7 nucleotides match TRBD2. V trimming: 5 bases; J trimming: 1 base; junction bases outside the gene matches: 6. The CDR3 totals 15 residues. Germline CDR1 reads KGHSH; CDR2 reads LQKENI. The CDR3 reads CASSTRGGGTDTQYF. The CDR3 DNA reads as TGTGCCAGCTCAACCCGGGGAGGGGGCACAGATACGCAGTATTTT. The complete variable domain, with remaining parts taken from reference TRBV18 and TRBJ2-3, reads NAGVMQNPRHLVRRRGQEARLRCSPMKGHSHVYWYRQLPEEGLKFMVYLQKENIIDESGMPKERFSAEFPKEGPSILRIQQVVRGDSAAYFCASSTRGGGTDTQYFGPGTRLTVL.

This clone appeared a few times. V gene TRBV4-1 combines with J gene TRBJ1-1; no clear D gene. The CDR3 runs to 15 residues. CDR1 MGHRA and CDR2 YSYEKL come from the germline V gene. Trimming cost V 0 bases and J 1 base, with 9 bases left between them. As DNA, the CDR3 is TGCGCCAGCAGCCAAGAGCATCGGGAGAACACTGAAGCTTTCTTT. This gives the protein CASSQEHRENTEAFF.

This clone was observed a few times. CDR3 residues: CASSLRTSGAYEQYF. Written as DNA, the CDR3 is TGTGCCAGCAGCCTCCGGACTAGCGGGGCCTACGAGCAGTACTTC. The chain recombines TRBV11-3 with TRBJ2-7, with 12 bases lining up with TRBD2. In germline, CDR1 is SGHNT, CDR2 YENEEA. This CDR3 has 15 amino acids. V shed 5 bases and J 2 bases; nucleotides not matched to a gene: 4.

With regard to this clone: Germline and junction disagree at one end, which may indicate a read error. The chain joins TRBV7-9 to TRBJ2-1; 7 bases fit TRBD2. The CDR3 covers 12 residues. The germline V gene encodes CDR1 SEHNR and CDR2 FQNEAQ (reference sequence). The CDR3 nucleotides read TGTTCCAGCCGGGCGGGAGATAATGAGCAGTTCTTC. Its protein is CSSRAGDNEQFF.

In its sample, this clone was seen once. CDR3 protein: CASRDRDYEQYF. CDR3 in DNA: TGTGCCAGCAGGGACAGAGACTACGAGCAGTACTTC. The chain employs TRBV25-1 and TRBJ2-7, with D possibly TRBD1 on 6 matching bases. The CDR3 contains 12 residues. V dropped 6 bases and J dropped 3 bases, with 9 bases sitting between them. The germline CDR1 and CDR2 sequences are MGHDK and SYGVNS.

This chain connects TRBV11-1 to TRBJ2-7, with D hard to call. Deletions cut 3 bases from V and 4 bases from J, with 7 bases between. Germline-derived CDR1 and CDR2 are SGHAT and FQDESV (reference sequence). CDR3 length: 12 residues. CDR3 DNA sequence: TGTGCCAGCAGCTTCCGGGTGTACGAGCAGTACTTC. Protein: CASSFRVYEQYF.

This rearrangement joins TRBV9 to TRBJ2-5, with TRBD2 matching 7 bases. TRBJ2-7 explains the end of the DNA better; the J call may be wrong. This CDR3 is built from 16 residues. Germline loops: CDR1 SGDLS, CDR2 YYNGEE. The CDR3 sequence is CASSPPGGQSSYEQYF. Written as DNA, the CDR3 is TGTGCCAGCAGCCCCCCGGGAGGCCAAAGCTCCTACGAGCAGTACTTC.

This chain links TRBV28 with TRBJ2-7, with TRBD1 identical over 7 bases. With V trimmed by 4 bases and J by 7 bases, 13 bases remained unmatched. Germline values: CDR1 MDHEN, CDR2 SYDVKM. This CDR3 has 15 amino acids. DNA of the CDR3: TGTGCCAGCAGTTACCTTGACAGGGTACTAGGGGAGCAGTACTTC. Its translation is CASSYLDRVLGEQYF.

The J gene is TRBJ2-1, the V gene TRBV28, with TRBD2 identical over 13 bases. Germline V gives CDR1 MDHEN, CDR2 SYDVKM. This CDR3 region has 15 residues. Trimming removed 7 bases from V and 7 bases from J; junction bases left unmatched: 7. DNA of the CDR3: TGTGCCAGCACCGAGGGACTAGCGGGAATGAATGAGCAGTTCTTC. This codes for CASTEGLAGMNEQFF.

This chain links TRBV2 with TRBJ2-7, with a possible D match to TRBD1 (6 bases). Trimming took 6 bases from V and 5 from J, leaving 11 bases between them. This CDR3 is 12 amino acids long. The germline V gene has CDR1 SNHLY and CDR2 FYNNEI. The CDR3 DNA is TGTGCCAGCAGGCCCACAGGGCACGAGCAGTACTTC. This codes for CASRPTGHEQYF.

The V and J genes are TRBV30 and TRBJ2-7; D possibly corresponds to TRBD2 (5 bases). V was cut by 4 bases and J by 7 bases, with 17 bases left in between. This CDR3 has 13 amino acids. Germline CDR1 reads GTSNPN; CDR2 reads SVGIG (reference sequence). The DNA for the CDR3 is TGTGCCTGGACAAGGGAGTCCGCCGGGGAGCAGTACTTC. It yields the protein CAWTRESAGEQYF.

The J gene is TRBJ1-4, the V gene TRBV4-1; tentative D call: TRBD1 (6 bases). Trimming stripped 1 base from V and 0 bases from J, with 9 bases between. Germline V gives CDR1 MGHRA, CDR2 YSYEKL. The CDR3 runs to 16 residues. The chain's CDR3 is CASSQGDTSTNEKLFF. In nucleotides, the CDR3 is TGCGCCAGCAGCCAAGGGGACACATCAACTAATGAAAAACTGTTTTTT.

This clone was seen only a few times. This rearrangement joins TRBV5-1 to TRBJ2-7; 8 bases match TRBD2. After removal of 3 bases from V and 9 bases from J, the junction contained 14 bases not matched to a gene. CDR1 and CDR2 (germline): SGHRS, YFSETQ. The CDR3 contains 15 residues. This CDR3 reads CASSSETGGARRQYF. The CDR3 DNA sequence: TGCGCCAGCAGCTCCGAGACGGGAGGGGCTCGTCGGCAGTACTTC.

V usage is TRBV20-1 and J usage is TRBJ2-7; a weak D match, TRBD2 (6 bases). CDR1 and CDR2 from the germline V gene are DFQATT and SNEGSKA (reference sequence). Deletions cut 4 bases from V and 11 bases from J, with 15 bases between. The CDR3 loop spans 11 amino acids. The DNA for the CDR3 is TGCAGTGCTACCAAAGGCGGGGTGAAGTACTTC. It encodes CSATKGGVKYF.

The chain combines TRBV28 with TRBJ2-3; TRBD1 matches 7 bases. Germline trimming cut 1 base from V and 6 bases from J; bases unmatched to any gene: 13. The CDR3 sequence is 17 residues long. Germline lookup yields CDR1 MDHEN and CDR2 SYDVKM. The DNA of the CDR3 is TGTGCCAGCAGTTTATTTTTTGCAGGGGGAGCGGAGGATACGCAGTATTTT. As protein: CASSLFFAGGAEDTQYF.

The chain is built from TRBV28 and TRBJ2-7; 8 bases are shared with TRBD2. Germline loops: CDR1 MDHEN, CDR2 SYDVKM. The trim removed 1 base at V and 7 bases at J, leaving 12 bases unmatched. This CDR3 is built from 16 residues. CDR3 in DNA: TGTGCCAGCAGTTTATCGAGGGGAGCGGGAGAACGTGAGCAGTACTTC. It translates to CASSLSRGAGEREQYF.

The rearrangement links TRBV4-1 to TRBJ2-3, with a possible D match to TRBD1 (5 bases). The V end lost 2 bases, the J end lost 2 bases, and 20 bases lay between the germline ends. The CDR3 runs to 18 residues. CDR1 and CDR2 from the germline V gene are MGHRA and YSYEKL. The CDR3 sequence is CASSQPKGNLQITDTQYF. The CDR3 bases are TGCGCCAGCAGCCAACCAAAGGGGAACTTGCAAATCACAGATACGCAGTATTTT.